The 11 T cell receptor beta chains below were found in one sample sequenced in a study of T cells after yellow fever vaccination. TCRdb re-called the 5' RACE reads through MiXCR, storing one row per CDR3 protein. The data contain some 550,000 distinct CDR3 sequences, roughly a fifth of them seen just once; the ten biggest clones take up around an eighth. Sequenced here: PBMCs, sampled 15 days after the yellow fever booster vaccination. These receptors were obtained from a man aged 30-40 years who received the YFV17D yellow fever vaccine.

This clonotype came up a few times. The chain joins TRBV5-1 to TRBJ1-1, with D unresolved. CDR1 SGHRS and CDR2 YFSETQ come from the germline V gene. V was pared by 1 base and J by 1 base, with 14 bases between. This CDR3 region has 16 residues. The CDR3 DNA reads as TGCGCCAGCAGCTTGAGCACAACACTACCGAACACTGAAGCTTTCTTT. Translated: CASSLSTTLPNTEAFF.

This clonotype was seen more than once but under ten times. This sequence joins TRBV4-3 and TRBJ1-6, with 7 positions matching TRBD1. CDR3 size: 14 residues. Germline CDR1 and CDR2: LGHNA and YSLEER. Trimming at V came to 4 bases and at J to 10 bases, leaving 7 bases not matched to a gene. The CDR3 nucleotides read TGCGCCAGCAGCCGCCGACAGGGAAACTCACCCCTCCACTTT. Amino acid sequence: CASSRRQGNSPLHF.

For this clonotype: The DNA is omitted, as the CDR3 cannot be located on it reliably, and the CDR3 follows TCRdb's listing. CDR3 amino acids: CASSLVASGIPRKETQYF. The chain combines TRBV11-2 with TRBJ2-5; TRBD2, as called in the table, went unchecked against the DNA. CDR1 is SGHAT, CDR2 FQNNGV, per germline. The CDR3 length equals 18 residues, ends included.

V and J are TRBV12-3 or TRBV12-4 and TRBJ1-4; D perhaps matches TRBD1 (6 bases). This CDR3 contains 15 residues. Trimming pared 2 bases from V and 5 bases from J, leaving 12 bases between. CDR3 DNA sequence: TGTGCCAGCAGTTTAAGGTGGACAGTGAATGAAAAACTGTTTTTT. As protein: CASSLRWTVNEKLFF.

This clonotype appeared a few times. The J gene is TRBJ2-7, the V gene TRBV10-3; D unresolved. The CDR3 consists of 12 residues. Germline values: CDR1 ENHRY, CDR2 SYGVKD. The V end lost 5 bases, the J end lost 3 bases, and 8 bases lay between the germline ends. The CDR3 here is CAISIGGYEQYF. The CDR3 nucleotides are TGTGCCATCAGTATAGGCGGCTACGAGCAGTACTTC.

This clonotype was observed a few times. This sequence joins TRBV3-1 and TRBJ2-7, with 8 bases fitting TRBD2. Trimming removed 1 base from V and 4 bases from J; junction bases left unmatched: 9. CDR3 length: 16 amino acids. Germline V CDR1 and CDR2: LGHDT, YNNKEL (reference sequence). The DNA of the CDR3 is TGTGCCAGCAGCCAAGCGGGGGGGCTACGCAGGTACGAGCAGTACTTC. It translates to CASSQAGGLRRYEQYF.

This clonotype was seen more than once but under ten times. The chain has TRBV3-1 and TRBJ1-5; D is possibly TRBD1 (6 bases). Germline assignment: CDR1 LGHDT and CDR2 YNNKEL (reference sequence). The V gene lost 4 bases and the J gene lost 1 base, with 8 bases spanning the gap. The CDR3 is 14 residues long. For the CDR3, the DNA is TGTGCCAGCAGCCCTACAGGGAGCAATCAGCCCCAGCATTTT. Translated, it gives CASSPTGSNQPQHF.

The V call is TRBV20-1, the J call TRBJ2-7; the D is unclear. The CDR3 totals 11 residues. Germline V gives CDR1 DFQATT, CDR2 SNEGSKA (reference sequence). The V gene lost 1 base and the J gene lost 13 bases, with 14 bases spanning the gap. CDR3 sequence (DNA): TGCAGTGCTAGAGTATCACCCTCTAATTACTTC. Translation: CSARVSPSNYF.

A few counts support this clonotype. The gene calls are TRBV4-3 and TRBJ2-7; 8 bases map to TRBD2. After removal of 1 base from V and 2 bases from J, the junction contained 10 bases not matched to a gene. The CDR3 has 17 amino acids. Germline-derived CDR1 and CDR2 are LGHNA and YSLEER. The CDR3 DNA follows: TGCGCCAGCAGCCAAGCATATGAGAAGCGGGGGCCCTACGAGCAGTACTTC. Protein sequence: CASSQAYEKRGPYEQYF.

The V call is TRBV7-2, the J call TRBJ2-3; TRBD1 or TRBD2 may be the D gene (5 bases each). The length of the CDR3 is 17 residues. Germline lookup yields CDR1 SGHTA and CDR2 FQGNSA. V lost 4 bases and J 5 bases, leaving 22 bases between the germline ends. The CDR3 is CASSSYTGLNDGDTQYF. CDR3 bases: TGTGCCAGCAGCTCCTATACGGGGCTAAATGACGGAGATACGCAGTATTTT.

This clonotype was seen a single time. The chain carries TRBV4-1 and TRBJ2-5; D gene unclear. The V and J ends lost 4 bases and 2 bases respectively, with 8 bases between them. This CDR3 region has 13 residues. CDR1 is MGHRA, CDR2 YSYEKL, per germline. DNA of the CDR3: TGCGCCAGCAGCCGACTTGGGCAAGAGACCCAGTACTTC. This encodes CASSRLGQETQYF.